This T cell receptor (beta chain) was sequenced for a study of CD8 T cells in Susac syndrome. FACS was used to enrich TEMRA cells, whereas the CD8+ and CD4+ T cells were obtained by negative isolation. V lost 3 bases and J 3 bases, leaving 12 bases between the germline ends. The CDR3 has 14 amino acids. CDR1 is SGHDT, CDR2 YYEEEE, per germline. A quantity of about 0.5 to 1 ug RNA underwent reverse transcription using random hexamers. Each CDR3 protein is one row after TCRdb ran MiXCR on the immunoSEQ multiplex PCR reads. The table shows 230,000 or so distinct CDR3 sequences, with 95% occurring only once.

The sequence was obtained from a human donor with multiple sclerosis. Sequencing input: CD4+ T cells from PBMCs. V and J are TRBV5-6 and TRBJ1-1; no reliable D call. CDR3 amino acids: CASSWGTFDTEAFF. DNA of the CDR3: TGTGCCAGCAGCTGGGGAACTTTTGACACTGAAGCTTTCTTT.